This T cell receptor beta chain is drawn from a study of shared clonotypes between healthy human individuals. The assay was immunoSEQ multiplex PCR, and TCRdb's table has in-frame clones only and misses some. Of roughly 2,000,000 clones detected, just under 95% appear once; the ten largest clones hold 1% to 1.5%. CD45RO negativity and positive selection for CCR7 defined naive CD8 cells, a population that excluded terminally differentiated effector memory CD45RA+ cells. This CDR3 has 11 residues. CDR1 is DFQATT and CDR2 is SNEGSKA in the germline V gene (reference sequence). V dropped 2 bases and J dropped 5 bases, with 7 bases sitting between them.

The V and J genes are TRBV20-1 and TRBJ2-7; no reliable D call. The sequence came from a young man in good health. The specimen sequenced was naive CD8+ T cells sorted from blood. The CDR3 DNA reads TGCAGTGCTAGAAGGGTGGACGAGCAGTACTTC. The encoded protein is CSARRVDEQYF.